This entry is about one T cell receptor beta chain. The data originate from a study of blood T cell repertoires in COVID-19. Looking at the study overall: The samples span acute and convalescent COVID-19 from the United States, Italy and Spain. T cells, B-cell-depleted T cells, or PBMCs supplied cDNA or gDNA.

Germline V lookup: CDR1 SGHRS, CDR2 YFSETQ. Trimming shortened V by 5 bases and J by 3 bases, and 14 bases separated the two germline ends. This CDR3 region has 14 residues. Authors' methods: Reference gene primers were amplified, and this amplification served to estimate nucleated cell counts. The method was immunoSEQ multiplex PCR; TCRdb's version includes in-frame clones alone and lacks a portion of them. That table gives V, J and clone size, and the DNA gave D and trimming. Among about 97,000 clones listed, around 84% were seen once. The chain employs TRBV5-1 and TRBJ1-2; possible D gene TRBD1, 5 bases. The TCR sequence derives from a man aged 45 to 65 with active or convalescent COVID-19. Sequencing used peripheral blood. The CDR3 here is CASRGTGSHYGYTF. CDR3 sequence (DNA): TGCGCCAGCAGGGGGACTGGGAGTCACTATGGCTACACCTTC. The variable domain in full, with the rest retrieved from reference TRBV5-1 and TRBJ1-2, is KAGVTQTPRYLIKTRGQQVTLSCSPISGHRSVSWYQQTPGQGLQFLFEYFSETQRNKGNFPGRFSGRQFSNSRSEMNVSTLELGDSALYLCASRGTGSHYGYTFGSGTRLTVV.